This T cell receptor (beta chain) was identified during a study of regulatory T cells in long-lasting Graves disease. Regarding the study as a whole: Public clonotype sharing was higher in persistent than newly diagnosed patients. Newly diagnosed Graves' patients had higher TCR diversity than persistent ones. There was favoring of TRBV28, TRBJ1-2 and TRBJ2-5 in persistent disease.

Time point: persistent/refractory GD, antithyroid drugs over 5 years with positive TRAb. The TCR library was made from RNA extracted from PBMCs. Library construction for TCR beta used iRepertoire HTBI primers and Arm-PCR of CDR3 regions. In the source study's methods: Across the samples, identification revealed 55 to 75 TRBV and 13 to 15 TRBJ segments. One entry per CDR3 protein results from TCRdb running MiXCR on the multiplex PCR reads. None of the V and J calls come from the authors' own analysis; TCRdb made them. This repertoire shows about 460,000 distinct CDR3 sequences, around a fifth found once; its top ten account for 13%. Points on this clonotype: Its specificity is unknown. A junction end diverges from the germline sequence, so it may reflect a read error.

The CDR3 contains 12 residues. Germline CDR1 reads SQVTM; CDR2 reads ANQGSEA. The chain is built from TRBV29-1 and TRBJ1-1; D uncertain. The TCR comes from a female donor with Graves disease. The sequenced sample was peripheral blood mononuclear cells (PBMCs), obtained when the disease was refractory, from a patient treated with antithyroid drugs. For the CDR3, the DNA is TGCAGCGCGGAGTTAGGGAACGCTGAAGCTTTCTTT. Protein: CSAELGNAEAFF.